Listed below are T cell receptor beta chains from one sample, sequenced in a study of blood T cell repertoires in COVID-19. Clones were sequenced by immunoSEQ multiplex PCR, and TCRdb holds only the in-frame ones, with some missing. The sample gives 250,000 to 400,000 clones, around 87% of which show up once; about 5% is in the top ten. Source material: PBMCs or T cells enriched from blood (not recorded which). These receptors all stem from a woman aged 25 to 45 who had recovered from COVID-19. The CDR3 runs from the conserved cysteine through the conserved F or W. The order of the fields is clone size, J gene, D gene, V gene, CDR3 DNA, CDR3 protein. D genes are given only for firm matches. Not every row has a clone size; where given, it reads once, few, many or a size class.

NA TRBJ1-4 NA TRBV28 TGTGCCAGCGGCTCAAGCGGACTCCTACCTGAAAAACTGTTTTTT CASGSSGLLPEKLFF
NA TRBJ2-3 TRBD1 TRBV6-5 TGTGCCAGCAGCGTGGACAGGGGAGGCACAGATACGCAGTATTTT CASSVDRGGTDTQYF
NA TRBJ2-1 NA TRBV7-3 TGTGCCAGCAGCTTCGCCGGGGGACTTTACAATGAGCAGTTCTTC CASSFAGGLYNEQFF
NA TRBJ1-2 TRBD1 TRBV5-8 TGTGCCAGCAGCTTGACAGGGGGGAACTATGGCTACACCTTC CASSLTGGNYGYTF
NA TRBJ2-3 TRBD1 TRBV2 TGTGCCAGCGGCGGGACAGGGTTGGTTCCGCAGTATTTT CASGGTGLVPQYF
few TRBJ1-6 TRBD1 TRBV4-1 TGCGCCAGCAGCCAAGTAGGGACAGGGGGCAATTCACCCCTCCACTTT CASSQVGTGGNSPLHF
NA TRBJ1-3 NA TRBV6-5 TGTGCCACCCGGAGGGAGCTAGGAAACACCATATATTTT CATRRELGNTIYF
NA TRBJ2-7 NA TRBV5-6 TGTGCCAGCAGACCCCAGGGAAATCCCTACGAGCAGTACTTC CASRPQGNPYEQYF
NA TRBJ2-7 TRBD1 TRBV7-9 TGTGCCAGCAGCTTCGGACAGGAGTCCTACGAGCAGTACTTC CASSFGQESYEQYF
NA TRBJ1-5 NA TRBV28 TGTGCCAGCTCCCGAGGGTCTGGCAATCAGCCCCAGCATTTT CASSRGSGNQPQHF
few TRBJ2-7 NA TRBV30 TGTGCCTGGAGTTTAGGCGGGGACTACGAGCAGTACTTC CAWSLGGDYEQYF
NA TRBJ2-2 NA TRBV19 TGTGCCAGTAGCCGGGAGACCGGGGAGCTGTTTTTT CASSRETGELFF
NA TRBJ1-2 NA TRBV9 TGTGCCAGCAGCACACCGGAGCTTTCGGGTGGCTACACCTTC CASSTPELSGGYTF
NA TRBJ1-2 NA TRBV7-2 TGTGCCAGCAGCTTAGTTTACAGGGCGGCGCGTGGCTACACCTTC CASSLVYRAARGYTF
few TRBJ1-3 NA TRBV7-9 TGTGCCAGCACCCCCCGGGTAGGAAACACCATATATTTT CASTPRVGNTIYF
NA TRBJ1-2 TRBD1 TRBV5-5 TGTGCCAGCAGTTCGACGGCAGGGGGGAACTATGGCTACACCTTC CASSSTAGGNYGYTF
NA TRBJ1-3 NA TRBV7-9 TGTGCCAGCAGCTTAGGCGGGCACCTTGGAAACACCATATATTTT CASSLGGHLGNTIYF
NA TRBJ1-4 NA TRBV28 TGTGCCAGCAGCCCAGGACAGACTTATGAAAAACTGTTTTTT CASSPGQTYEKLFF